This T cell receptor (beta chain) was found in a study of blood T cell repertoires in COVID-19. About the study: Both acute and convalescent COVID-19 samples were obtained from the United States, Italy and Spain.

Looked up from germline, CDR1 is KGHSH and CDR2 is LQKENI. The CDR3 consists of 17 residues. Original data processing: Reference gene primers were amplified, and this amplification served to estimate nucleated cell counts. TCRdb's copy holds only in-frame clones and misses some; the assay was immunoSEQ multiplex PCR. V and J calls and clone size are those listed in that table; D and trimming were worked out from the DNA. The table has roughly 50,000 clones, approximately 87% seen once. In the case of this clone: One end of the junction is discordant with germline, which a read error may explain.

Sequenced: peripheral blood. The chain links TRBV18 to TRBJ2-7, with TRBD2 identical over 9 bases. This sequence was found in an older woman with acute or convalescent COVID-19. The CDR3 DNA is TGTGCCAGCTCCCCACGGGGAGGGGGACTAGCAAACTACGAGCAGTACTTC. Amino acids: CASSPRGGGLANYEQYF.